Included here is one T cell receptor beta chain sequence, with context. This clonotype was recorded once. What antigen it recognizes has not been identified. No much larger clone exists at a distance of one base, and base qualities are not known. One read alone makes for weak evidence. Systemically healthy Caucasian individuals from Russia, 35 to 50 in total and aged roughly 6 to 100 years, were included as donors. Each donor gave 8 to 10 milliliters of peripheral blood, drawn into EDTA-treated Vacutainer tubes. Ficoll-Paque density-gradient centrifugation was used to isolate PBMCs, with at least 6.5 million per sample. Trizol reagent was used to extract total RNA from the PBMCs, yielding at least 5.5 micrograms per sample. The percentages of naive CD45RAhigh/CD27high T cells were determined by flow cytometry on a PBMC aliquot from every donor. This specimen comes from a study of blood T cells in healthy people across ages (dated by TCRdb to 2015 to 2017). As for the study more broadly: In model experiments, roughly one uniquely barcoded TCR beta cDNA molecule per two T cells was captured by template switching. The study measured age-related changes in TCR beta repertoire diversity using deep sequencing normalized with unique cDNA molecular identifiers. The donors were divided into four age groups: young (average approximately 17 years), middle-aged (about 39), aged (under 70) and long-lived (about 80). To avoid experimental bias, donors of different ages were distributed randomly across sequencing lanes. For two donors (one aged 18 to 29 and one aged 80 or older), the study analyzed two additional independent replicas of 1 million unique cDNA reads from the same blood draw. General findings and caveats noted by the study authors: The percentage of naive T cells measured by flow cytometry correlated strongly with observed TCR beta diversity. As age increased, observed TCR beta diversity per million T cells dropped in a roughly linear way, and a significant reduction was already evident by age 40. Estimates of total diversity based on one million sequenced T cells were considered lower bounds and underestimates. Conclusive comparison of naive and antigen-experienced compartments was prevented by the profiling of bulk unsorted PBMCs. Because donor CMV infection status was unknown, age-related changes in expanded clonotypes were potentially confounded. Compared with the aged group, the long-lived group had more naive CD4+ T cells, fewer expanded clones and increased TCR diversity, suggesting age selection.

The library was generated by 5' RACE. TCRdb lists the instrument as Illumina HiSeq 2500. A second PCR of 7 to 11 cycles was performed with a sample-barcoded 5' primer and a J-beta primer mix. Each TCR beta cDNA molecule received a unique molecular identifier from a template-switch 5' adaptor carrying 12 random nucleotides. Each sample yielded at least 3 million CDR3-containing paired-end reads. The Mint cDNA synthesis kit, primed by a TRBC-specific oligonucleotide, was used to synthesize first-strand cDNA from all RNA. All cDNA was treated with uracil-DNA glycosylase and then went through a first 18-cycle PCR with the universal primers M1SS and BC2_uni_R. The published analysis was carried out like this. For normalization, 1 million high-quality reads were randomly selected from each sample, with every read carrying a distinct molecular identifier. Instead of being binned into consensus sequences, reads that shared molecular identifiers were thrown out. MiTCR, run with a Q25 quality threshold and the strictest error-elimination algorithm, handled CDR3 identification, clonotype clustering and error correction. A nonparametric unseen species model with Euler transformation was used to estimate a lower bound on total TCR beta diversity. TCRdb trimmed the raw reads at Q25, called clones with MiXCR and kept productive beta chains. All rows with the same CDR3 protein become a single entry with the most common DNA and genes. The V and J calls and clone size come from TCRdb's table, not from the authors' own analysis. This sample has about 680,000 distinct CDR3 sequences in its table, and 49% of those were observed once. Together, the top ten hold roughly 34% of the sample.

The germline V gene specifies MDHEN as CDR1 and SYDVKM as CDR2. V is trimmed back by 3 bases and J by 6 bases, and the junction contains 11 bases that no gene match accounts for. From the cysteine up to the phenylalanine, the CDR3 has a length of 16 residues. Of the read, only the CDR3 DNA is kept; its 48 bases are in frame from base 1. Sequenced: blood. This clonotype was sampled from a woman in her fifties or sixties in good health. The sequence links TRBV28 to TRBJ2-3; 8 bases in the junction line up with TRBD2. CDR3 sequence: CASSFRGAGVKDTQYF. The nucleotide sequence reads TGTGCCAGCAGTTTCCGGGGAGCGGGAGTCAAGGATACGCAGTATTTT.